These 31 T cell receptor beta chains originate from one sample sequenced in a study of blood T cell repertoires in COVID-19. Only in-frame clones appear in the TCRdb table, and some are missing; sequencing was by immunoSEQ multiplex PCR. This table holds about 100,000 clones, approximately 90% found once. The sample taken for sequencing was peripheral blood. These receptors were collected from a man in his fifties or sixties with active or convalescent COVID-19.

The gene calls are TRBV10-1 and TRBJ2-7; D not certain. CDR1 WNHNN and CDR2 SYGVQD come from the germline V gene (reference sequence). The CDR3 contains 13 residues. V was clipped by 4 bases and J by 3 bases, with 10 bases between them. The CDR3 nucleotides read TGCGCCAGCAGTGGGTTGAGAGACTACGAGCAGTACTTC. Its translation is CASSGLRDYEQYF.

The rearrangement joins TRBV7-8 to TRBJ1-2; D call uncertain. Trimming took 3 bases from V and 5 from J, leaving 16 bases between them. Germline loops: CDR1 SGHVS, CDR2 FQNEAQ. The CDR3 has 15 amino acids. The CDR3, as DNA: TGTGCCAGCAGCTTCACATCAAGAACGGAGTATGGCTACACCTTC. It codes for CASSFTSRTEYGYTF. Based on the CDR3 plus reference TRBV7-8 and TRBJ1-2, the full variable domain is GAGVSQSPRYKVAKRGQDVALRCDPISGHVSLFWYQQALGQGPEFLTYFQNEAQLDKSGLPSDRFFAERPEGSVSTLKIQRTQQEDSAVYLCASSFTSRTEYGYTFGSGTRLTVV.

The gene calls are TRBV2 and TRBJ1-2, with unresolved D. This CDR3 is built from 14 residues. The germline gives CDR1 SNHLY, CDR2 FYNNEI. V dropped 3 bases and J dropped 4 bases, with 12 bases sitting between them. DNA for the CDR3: TGTGCCAGCAGTGAGGATAGGGCGGGCTATGGCTACACCTTC. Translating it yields CASSEDRAGYGYTF.

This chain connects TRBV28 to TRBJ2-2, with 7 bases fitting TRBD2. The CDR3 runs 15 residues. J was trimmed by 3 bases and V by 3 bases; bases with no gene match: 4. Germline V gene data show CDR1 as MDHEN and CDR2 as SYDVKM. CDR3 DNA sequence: TGTGCCAGCAGTTTGGGGGGGAGCGACACCGGGGAGCTGTTTTTT. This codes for CASSLGGSDTGELFF.

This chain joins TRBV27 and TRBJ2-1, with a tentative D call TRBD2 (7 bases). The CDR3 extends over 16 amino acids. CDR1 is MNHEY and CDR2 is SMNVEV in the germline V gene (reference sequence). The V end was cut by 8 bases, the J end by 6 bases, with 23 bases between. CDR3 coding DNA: TGTGCCAGCCGCCGGGGGGCGGCCCAATCCAGCAATGAGCAGTTCTTC. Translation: CASRRGAAQSSNEQFF.

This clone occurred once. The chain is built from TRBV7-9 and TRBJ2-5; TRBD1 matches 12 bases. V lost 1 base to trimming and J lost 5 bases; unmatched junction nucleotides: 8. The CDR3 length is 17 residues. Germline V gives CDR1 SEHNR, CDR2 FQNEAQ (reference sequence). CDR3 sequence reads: CASSLGGDRGPRETQYF. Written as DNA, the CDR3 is TGTGCCAGCAGCTTAGGAGGGGACAGGGGGCCTCGGGAGACCCAGTACTTC.

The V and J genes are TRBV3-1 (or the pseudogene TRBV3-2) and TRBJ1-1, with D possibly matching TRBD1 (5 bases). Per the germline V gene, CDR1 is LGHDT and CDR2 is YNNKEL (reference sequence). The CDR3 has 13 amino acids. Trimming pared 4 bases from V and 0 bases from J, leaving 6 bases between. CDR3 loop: CASSRGVNTEAFF. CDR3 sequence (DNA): TGTGCCAGCAGCCGGGGGGTGAACACTGAAGCTTTCTTT.

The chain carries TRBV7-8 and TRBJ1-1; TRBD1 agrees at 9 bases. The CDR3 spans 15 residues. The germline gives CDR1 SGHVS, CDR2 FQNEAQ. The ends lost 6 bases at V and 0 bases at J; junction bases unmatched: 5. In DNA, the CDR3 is TGTGCCAGCAGAAAGGGACAGGGCATGAACACTGAAGCTTTCTTT. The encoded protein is CASRKGQGMNTEAFF.

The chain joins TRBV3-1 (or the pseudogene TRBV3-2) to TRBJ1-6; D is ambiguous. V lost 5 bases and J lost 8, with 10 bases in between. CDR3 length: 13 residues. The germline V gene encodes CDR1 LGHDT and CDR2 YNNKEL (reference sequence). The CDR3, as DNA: TGTGCCAGCAGCACGCTACAGCATTCACCCCTCCACTTT. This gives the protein CASSTLQHSPLHF.

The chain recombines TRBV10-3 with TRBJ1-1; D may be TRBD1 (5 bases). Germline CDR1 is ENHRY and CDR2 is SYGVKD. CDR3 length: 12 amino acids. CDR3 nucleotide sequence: TGTGCGACCAGCTACGGGGGCACTGAAGCTTTCTTT. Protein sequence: CATSYGGTEAFF.

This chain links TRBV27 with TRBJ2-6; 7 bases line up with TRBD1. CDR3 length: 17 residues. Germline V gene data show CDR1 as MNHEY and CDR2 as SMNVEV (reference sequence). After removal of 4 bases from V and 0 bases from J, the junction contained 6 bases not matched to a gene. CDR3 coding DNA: TGTGCCAGCAGTTCGACAGGGATGACCTCTGGGGCCAACGTCCTGACTTTC. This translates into CASSSTGMTSGANVLTF.

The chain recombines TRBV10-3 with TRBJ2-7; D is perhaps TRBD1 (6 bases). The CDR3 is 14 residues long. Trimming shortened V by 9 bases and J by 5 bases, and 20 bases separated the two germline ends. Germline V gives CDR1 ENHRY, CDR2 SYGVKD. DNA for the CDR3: TGTGCCATAGGGGGAACCCTAGGATTCGACGAGCAGTACTTC. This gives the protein CAIGGTLGFDEQYF.

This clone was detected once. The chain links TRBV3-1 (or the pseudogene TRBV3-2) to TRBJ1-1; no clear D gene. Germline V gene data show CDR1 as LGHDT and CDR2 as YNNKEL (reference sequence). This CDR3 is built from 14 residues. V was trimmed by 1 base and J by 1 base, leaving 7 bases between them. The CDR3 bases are TGTGCCAGCAGCCAAGTCCCCGGGAACACTGAAGCTTTCTTT. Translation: CASSQVPGNTEAFF.

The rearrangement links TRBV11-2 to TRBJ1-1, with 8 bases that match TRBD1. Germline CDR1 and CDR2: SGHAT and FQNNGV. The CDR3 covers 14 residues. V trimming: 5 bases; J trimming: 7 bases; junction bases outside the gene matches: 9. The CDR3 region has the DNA TGTGCCAGCAGCCATCTCAGGGGGCGAGGTGAAGCTTTCTTT. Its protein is CASSHLRGRGEAFF.

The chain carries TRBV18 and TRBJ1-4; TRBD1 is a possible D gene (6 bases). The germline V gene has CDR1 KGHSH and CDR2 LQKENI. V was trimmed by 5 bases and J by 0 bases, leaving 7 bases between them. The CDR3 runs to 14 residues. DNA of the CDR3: TGTGCCAGCTCAGCAGGGGCAACTAATGAAAAACTGTTTTTT. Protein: CASSAGATNEKLFF. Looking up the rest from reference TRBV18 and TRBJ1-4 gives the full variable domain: NAGVMQNPRHLVRRRGQEARLRCSPMKGHSHVYWYRQLPEEGLKFMVYLQKENIIDESGMPKERFSAEFPKEGPSILRIQQVVRGDSAAYFCASSAGATNEKLFFGSGTQLSVL.

The DNA for the CDR3 is TGTGCCAGCAGCACCAAGACTTTCTCCTACGAGCAGTACTTC. Protein product: CASSTKTFSYEQYF. The rearrangement uses TRBV7-2 and TRBJ2-7, with D hard to call. Per germline, CDR1 SGHTA and CDR2 FQGNSA. Trimming stripped 5 bases from V and 0 bases from J, with 11 bases between. The CDR3 runs to 14 residues.

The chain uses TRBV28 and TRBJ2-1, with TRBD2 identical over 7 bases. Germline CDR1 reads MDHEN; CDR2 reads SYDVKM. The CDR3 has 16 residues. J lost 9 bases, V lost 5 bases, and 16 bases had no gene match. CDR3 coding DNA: TGTGCCAGCAGTCCCAGGGTTAGGGAGGGCTTCTTTGAGCAGTTCTTC. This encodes CASSPRVREGFFEQFF.

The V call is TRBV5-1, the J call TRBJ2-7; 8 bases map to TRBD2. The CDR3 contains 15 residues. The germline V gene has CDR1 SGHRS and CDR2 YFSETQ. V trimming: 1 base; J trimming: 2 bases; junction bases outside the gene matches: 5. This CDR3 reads CASSLSTSGTYEQYF. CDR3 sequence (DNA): TGCGCCAGCAGCTTGAGTACTAGCGGTACCTACGAGCAGTACTTC. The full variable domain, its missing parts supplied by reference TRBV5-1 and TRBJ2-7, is KAGVTQTPRYLIKTRGQQVTLSCSPISGHRSVSWYQQTPGQGLQFLFEYFSETQRNKGNFPGRFSGRQFSNSRSEMNVSTLELGDSALYLCASSLSTSGTYEQYFGPGTRLTVT.

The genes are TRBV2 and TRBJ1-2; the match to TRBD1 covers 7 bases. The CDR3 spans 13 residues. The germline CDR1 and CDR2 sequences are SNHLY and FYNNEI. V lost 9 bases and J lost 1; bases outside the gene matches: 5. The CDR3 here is CASNPGGNYGYTF. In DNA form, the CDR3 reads TGTGCCAGTAATCCAGGGGGTAACTATGGCTACACCTTC.

The CDR3 region is CASSIRQGTDTQYF. The CDR3 DNA reads as TGTGCCAGTAGTATCCGACAGGGCACAGATACGCAGTATTTT. The chain recombines TRBV19 with TRBJ2-3, with D possibly TRBD1 on 6 matching bases. Trimming took off 3 bases at V and 1 base at J, with 8 bases between the two ends. The CDR3 is 14 residues long. Germline V gene sequence: CDR1 LNHDA, CDR2 SQIVND (reference sequence). The entire variable domain, with the rest obtained from reference TRBV19 and TRBJ2-3, is as follows: DGGITQSPKYLFRKEGQNVTLSCEQNLNHDAMYWYRQDPGQGLRLIYYSQIVNDFQKGDIAEGYSVSREKKESFPLTVTSAQKNPTAFYLCASSIRQGTDTQYFGPGTRLTVL.

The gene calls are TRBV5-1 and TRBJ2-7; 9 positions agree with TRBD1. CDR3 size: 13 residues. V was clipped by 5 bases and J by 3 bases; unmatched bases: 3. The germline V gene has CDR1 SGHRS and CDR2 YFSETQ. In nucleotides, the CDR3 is TGCGCCAGCAGACGGACAGGGGACTACGAGCAGTACTTC. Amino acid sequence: CASRRTGDYEQYF.

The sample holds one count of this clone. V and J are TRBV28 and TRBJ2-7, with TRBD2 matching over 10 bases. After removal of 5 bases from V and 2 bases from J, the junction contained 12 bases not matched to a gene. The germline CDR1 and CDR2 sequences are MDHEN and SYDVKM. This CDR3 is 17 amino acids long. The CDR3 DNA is TGTGCCAGCAGTCAACTGACTAGCGGGTGGCAGGCCTACGAGCAGTACTTC. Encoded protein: CASSQLTSGWQAYEQYF.

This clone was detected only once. The DNA for the CDR3 is TGCGCCAGCAGCTTGGTGTTCGGGATGGACACCGGGGAGCTGTTTTTT. Translating gives CASSLVFGMDTGELFF. This chain links TRBV5-1 with TRBJ2-2; possibly TRBD2 for D (5 bases). The germline V and J ends were trimmed by 0 bases and 3 bases, with 12 bases remaining between them. Per the germline V gene, CDR1 is SGHRS and CDR2 is YFSETQ. The CDR3 has 16 amino acids. Using reference TRBV5-1 and TRBJ2-2 for the parts outside the CDR3, the full variable domain is KAGVTQTPRYLIKTRGQQVTLSCSPISGHRSVSWYQQTPGQGLQFLFEYFSETQRNKGNFPGRFSGRQFSNSRSEMNVSTLELGDSALYLCASSLVFGMDTGELFFGEGSRLTVL.

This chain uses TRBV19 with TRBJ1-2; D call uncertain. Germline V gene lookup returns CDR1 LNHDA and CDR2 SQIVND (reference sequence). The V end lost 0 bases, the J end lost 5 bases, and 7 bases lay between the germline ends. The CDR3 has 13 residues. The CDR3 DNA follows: TGTGCCAGTAGTATAGATCACAGTTATGGCTACACCTTC. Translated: CASSIDHSYGYTF.

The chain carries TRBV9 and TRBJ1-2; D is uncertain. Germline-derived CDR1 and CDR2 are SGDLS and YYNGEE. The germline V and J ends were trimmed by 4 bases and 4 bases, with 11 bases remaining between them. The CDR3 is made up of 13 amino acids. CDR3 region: CASSPPAGYGYTF. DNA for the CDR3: TGTGCCAGCAGCCCCCCAGCGGGCTATGGCTACACCTTC.

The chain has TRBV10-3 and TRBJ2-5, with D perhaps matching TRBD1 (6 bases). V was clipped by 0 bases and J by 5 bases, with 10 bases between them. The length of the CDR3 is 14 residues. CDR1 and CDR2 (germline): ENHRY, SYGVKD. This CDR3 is CAISESSGAETQYF. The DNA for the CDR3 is TGTGCCATCAGTGAGTCGTCAGGGGCCGAGACCCAGTACTTC.

The CDR3 nucleotides read TGTGCCAGCAGTCGGGACATTGAAGCTTTCTTT. It is translated as CASSRDIEAFF. The chain joins TRBV28 to TRBJ1-1, with D perhaps matching TRBD1 (6 bases). Trimming cost V 5 bases and J 7 bases, with 8 bases left between them. This CDR3 comprises 11 residues. The V gene's germline CDR1 is MDHEN and CDR2 SYDVKM.

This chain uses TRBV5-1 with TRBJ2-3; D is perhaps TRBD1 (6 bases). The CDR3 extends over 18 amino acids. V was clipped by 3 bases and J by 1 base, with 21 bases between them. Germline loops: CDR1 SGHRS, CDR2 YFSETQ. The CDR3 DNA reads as TGCGCCAGCAGCTCACCTGGGGGCAGGGCCGCTCGCACAGATACGCAGTATTTT. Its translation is CASSSPGGRAARTDTQYF.

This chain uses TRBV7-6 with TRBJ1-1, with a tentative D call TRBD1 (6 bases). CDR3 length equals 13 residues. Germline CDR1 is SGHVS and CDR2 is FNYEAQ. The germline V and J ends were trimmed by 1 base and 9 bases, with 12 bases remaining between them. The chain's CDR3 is CASSLVSGQKAFF. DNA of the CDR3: TGTGCCAGCAGCTTAGTATCGGGACAAAAAGCTTTCTTT.

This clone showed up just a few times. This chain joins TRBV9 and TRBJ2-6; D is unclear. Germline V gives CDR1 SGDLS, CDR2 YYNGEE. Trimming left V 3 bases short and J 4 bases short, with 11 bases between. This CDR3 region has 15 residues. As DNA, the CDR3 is TGTGCCAGCAGCGCACTGGGCCCGGGGGCCAACGTCCTGACTTTC. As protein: CASSALGPGANVLTF.

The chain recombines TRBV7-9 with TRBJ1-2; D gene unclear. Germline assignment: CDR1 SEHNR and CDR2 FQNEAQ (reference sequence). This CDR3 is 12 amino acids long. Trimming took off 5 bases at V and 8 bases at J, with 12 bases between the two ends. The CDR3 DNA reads TGTGCCAGCAGCCAATCAAACCAGGGCTACACCTTC. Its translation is CASSQSNQGYTF.